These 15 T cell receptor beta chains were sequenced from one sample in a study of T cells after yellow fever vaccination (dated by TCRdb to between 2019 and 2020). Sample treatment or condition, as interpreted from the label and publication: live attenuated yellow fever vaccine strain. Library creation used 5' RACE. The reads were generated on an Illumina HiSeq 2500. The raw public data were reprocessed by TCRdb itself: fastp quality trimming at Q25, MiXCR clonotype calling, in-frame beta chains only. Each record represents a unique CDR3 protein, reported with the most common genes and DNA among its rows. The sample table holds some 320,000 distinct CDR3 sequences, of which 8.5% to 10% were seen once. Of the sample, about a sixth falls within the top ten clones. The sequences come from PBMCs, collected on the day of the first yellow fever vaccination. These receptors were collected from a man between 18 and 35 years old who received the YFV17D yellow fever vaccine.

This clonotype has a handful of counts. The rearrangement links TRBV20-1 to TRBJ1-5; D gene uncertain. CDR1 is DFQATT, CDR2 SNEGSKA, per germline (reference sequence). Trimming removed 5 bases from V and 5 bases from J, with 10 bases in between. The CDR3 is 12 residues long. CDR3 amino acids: CSAATVDQPQHF. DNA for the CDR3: TGCAGTGCTGCTACCGTTGATCAGCCCCAGCATTTT.

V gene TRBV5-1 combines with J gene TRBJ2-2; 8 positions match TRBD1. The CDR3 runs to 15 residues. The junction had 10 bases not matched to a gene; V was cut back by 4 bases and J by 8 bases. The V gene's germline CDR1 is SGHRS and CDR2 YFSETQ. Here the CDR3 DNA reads TGCGCCAGCAGCCCCCTGACAGGGGTAAAAGGGGAGCTGTTTTTT. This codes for CASSPLTGVKGELFF.

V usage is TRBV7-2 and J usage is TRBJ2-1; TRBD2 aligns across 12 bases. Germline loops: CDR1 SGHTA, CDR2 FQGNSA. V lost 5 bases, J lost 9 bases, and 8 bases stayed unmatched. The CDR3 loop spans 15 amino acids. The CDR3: CASSPASGGGLEQFF. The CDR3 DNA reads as TGTGCCAGCAGCCCTGCTAGCGGGGGGGGCCTTGAGCAGTTCTTC.

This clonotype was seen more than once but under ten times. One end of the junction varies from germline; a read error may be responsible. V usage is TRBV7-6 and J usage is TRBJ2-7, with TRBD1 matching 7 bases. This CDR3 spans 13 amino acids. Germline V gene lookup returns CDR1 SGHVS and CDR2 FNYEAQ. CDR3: CASSLTGLYEQYF. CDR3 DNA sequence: TGCGCCAGCAGCCTGACAGGGCTCTACGAGCAGTACTTC.

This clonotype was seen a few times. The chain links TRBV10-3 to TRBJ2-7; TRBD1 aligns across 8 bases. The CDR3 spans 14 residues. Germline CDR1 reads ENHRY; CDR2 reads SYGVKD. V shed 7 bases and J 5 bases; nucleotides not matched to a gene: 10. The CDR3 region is CAINPDRASHEQYF. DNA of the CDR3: TGTGCCATCAACCCGGACAGGGCGTCCCACGAGCAGTACTTC.

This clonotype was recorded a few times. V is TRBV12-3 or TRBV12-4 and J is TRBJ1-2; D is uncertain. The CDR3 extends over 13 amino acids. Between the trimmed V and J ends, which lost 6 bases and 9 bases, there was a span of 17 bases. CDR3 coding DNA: TGTGCCAGCAGCCCACCAACGGTGATGAGCTACACCTTC. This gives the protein CASSPPTVMSYTF.

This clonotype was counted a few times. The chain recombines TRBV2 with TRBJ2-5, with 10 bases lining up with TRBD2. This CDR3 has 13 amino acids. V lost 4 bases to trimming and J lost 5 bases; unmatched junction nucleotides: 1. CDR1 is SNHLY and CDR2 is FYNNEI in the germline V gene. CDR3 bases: TGTGCCAGCAGTGGGGGACTAGCGGAGACCCAGTACTTC. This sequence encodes CASSGGLAETQYF.

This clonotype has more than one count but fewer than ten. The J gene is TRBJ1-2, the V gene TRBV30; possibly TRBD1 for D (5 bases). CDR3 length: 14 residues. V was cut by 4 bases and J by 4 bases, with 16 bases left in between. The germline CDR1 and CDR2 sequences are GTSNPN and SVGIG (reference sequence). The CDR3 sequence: CAWTVRGLSYGYTF. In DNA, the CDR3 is TGTGCCTGGACCGTCCGGGGCCTGAGCTATGGCTACACCTTC.

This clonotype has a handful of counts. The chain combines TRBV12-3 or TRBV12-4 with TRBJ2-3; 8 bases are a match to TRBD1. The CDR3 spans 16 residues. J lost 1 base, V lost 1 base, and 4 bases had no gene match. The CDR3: CASSLVTGAGTDTQYF. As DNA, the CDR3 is TGTGCCAGCAGTTTAGTGACAGGGGCCGGCACAGATACGCAGTATTTT.

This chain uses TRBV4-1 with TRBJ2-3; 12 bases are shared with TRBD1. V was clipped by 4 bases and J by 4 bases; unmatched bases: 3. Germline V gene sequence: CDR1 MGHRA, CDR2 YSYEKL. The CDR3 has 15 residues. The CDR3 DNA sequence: TGCGCCAGCAGCCGCGGGACAGGGGGCCCAGATACGCAGTATTTT. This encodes CASSRGTGGPDTQYF.

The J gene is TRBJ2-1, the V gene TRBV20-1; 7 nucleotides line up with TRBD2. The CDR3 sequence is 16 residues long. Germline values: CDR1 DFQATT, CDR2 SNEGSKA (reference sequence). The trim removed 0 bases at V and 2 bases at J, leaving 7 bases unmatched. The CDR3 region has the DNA TGCAGTGCTAGAGATCCGAGCGGGACCCCCTACAATGAGCAGTTCTTC. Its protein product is CSARDPSGTPYNEQFF.

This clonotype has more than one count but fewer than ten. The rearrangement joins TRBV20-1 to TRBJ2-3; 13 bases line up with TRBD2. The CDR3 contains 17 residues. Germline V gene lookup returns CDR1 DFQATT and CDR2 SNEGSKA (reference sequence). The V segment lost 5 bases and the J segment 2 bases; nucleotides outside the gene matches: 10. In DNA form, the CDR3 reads TGCAGTGCTTCCGGGACTAGCGGGGCGTTTCTCACAGATACGCAGTATTTT. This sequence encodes CSASGTSGAFLTDTQYF.

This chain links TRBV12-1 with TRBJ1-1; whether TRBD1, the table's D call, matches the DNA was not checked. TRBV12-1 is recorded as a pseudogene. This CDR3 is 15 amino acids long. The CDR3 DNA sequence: TGTGCCAGCAGCTTTGATGAGGGGCTGAACACTGAAGCTTTCTTT. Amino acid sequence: CASSFDEGLNTEAFF.

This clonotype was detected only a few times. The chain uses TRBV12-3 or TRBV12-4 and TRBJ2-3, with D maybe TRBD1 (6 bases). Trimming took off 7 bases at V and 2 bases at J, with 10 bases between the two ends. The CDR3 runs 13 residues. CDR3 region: CASTRTDTDTQYF. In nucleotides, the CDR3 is TGTGCCAGCACCAGGACAGACACAGATACGCAGTATTTT.

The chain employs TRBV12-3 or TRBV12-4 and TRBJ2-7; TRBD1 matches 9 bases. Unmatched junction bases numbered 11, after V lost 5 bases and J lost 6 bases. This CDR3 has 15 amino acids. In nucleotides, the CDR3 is TGTGCCAGCAGTCTCTATTCCGGGACAGGGTTCGAGCAGTACTTC. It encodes CASSLYSGTGFEQYF.